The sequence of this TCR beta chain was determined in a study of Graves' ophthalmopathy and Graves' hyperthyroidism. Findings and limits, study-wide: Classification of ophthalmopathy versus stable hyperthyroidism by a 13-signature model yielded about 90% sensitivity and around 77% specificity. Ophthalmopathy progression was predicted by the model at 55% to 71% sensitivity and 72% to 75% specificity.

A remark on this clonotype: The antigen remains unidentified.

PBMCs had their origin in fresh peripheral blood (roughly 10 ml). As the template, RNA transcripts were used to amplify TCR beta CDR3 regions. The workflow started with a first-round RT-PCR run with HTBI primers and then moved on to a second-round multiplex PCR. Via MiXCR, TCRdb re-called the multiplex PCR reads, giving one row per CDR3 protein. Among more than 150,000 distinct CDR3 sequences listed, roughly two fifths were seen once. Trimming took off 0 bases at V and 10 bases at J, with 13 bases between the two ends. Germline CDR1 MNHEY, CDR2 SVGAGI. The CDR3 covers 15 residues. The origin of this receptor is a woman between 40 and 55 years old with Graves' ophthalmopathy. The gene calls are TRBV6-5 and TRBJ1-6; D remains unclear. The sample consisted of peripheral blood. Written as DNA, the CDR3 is TGTGCCAGCAGTTACTCAGCGGAGGTCGGATCACCCCTCCACTTT. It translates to CASSYSAEVGSPLHF.